The source of this TCR beta chain is a study of T-cell reconstitution after alpha-beta-depleted transplantation in children. The V gene's germline CDR1 is MNHEY and CDR2 SVGAGI. This CDR3 is built from 16 residues. The V end was cut by 2 bases, the J end by 5 bases, with 18 bases between. Researchers prepared the TCRbeta library using unique molecular identifiers, the study reports. TCRdb ran MiXCR on the PCR reads and lists one entry per CDR3 protein. The data hold around 360,000 distinct CDR3 sequences, with approximately 10% observed a single time. This clonotype has only a few counts. This rearrangement joins TRBV6-5 to TRBJ1-1, with D maybe TRBD1 (5 bases). This TCR derives from a human donor who donated a stem cell graft to a child with acute lymphoblastic leukemia. The sequenced sample was PBMCs from the stem cell graft donor, obtained from the stem cell graft. The CDR3 DNA reads TGTGCCAGCAGTTACGAGCACACCGGGGCTGGAACTGAAGCTTTCTTT. This encodes CASSYEHTGAGTEAFF.